The present TCR beta chain was sequenced within a study of cytomegalovirus exposure and HLA in healthy donors. Study results and caveats: For cytomegalovirus status, the classifier reportedly gave diagnoses with high specificity and sensitivity. Available immune exposure information was restricted to CMV serostatus only. V- and J-gene trimming of TCR beta was linked (in a later analysis) to a missense DCLRE1C variant. There was a cluster of highly shared sequence variants that was likely a sequencing artifact.

The CDR3 spans 16 residues. The V gene lost 6 bases and the J gene lost 4 bases, with 18 bases spanning the gap. Germline V gene data show CDR1 as SNHLY and CDR2 as FYNNEI. In this sample, this clone turned up a few times. Its target is unknown. Vbeta (60) and Jbeta (13) primers were used in the PCR. Assay used: immunoSEQ multiplex PCR; TCRdb lists only in-frame clones, some missing. The sample has over 150,000 clones, around 75% seen once. Source material: PBMCs. The sequence was collected from a woman in her 30s in good health and CMV-seropositive. V usage is TRBV2 and J usage is TRBJ2-2; D is possibly TRBD2 (6 bases). CDR3 amino acids: CASRQGPGEGTGELFF. CDR3 nucleotides: TGTGCCAGCAGGCAGGGCCCGGGAGAGGGCACCGGGGAGCTGTTTTTT. Full variable domain (outside the CDR3, taken from reference TRBV2 and TRBJ2-2): EPEVTQTPSHQVTQMGQEVILRCVPISNHLYFYWYRQILGQKVEFLVSFYNNEISEKSEIFDDQFSVERPDGSNFTLKIRSTKLEDSAMYFCASRQGPGEGTGELFFGEGSRLTVL.